This T cell receptor (beta chain) was found in a study of patients and donors after allogeneic stem cell transplantation. TCRdb passed the RT-PCR reads through MiXCR, listing each CDR3 protein once. The sample records roughly 940,000 distinct CDR3 sequences, 18% being singletons. The CDR3 covers 17 residues. The germline V gene encodes CDR1 SGHRS and CDR2 YFSETQ. Trimming pared 4 bases from V and 9 bases from J, leaving 23 bases between. Sequences were obtained from blood, either unsorted or a sorted T cell fraction (not recorded which). V is TRBV5-1 and J is TRBJ1-6; D not resolved. This TCR derives from a human donor who was either an allogeneic HSCT recipient or a stem cell or donor lymphocyte infusion donor (not recorded which). It is not recorded whose cells these are; they may come from a transplant donor. The CDR3: CASSADTTGRRISPLHF. DNA of the CDR3: TGCGCCAGCAGCGCCGACACGACCGGCCGTAGGATTTCACCCCTCCACTTT.